These 29 T cell receptor beta chains came from one sample sequenced in a study of T cell responses to AZD1222 COVID-19 vaccine. TCRdb keeps only in-frame clones here, not all; method: immunoSEQ multiplex PCR. The sample includes around 120,000 clones, approximately 91% seen only once; the top ten take 2.4%. Sequenced here: peripheral blood, sampled on day 0 of AZD1222 vaccination. Source of these receptors: an adult in good health.

The chain joins TRBV6-6 to TRBJ1-2, with unresolved D. The ends were cut back, 2 bases at V and 0 bases at J, with 7 bases in the middle. This CDR3 spans 14 amino acids. Germline assignment: CDR1 MNHNY and CDR2 SVGAGI (reference sequence). The CDR3 region is CASSYEGTNYGYTF. The CDR3 DNA reads as TGTGCCAGCAGTTACGAGGGTACTAACTATGGCTACACCTTC.

This clone has a single count. The chain uses TRBV5-4 and TRBJ2-7; D assignment may be TRBD1 or TRBD2 (5 bases each). Germline loops: CDR1 SGHNT, CDR2 YYREEE (reference sequence). The CDR3 runs to 13 residues. The V gene lost 0 bases and the J gene lost 3 bases, with 7 bases spanning the gap. The CDR3 nucleotides read TGTGCCAGCAGCTTGGGGGACCACTACGAGCAGTACTTC. Translating it yields CASSLGDHYEQYF. Filled out from reference TRBV5-4 and TRBJ2-7, the complete variable domain reads ETGVTQSPTHLIKTRGQQVTLRCSSQSGHNTVSWYQQALGQGPQFIFQYYREEENGRGNFPPRFSGLQFPNYSSELNVNALELDDSALYLCASSLGDHYEQYFGPGTRLTVT.

The chain joins TRBV7-6 to TRBJ2-7; D may be TRBD1 (6 bases). This CDR3 region has 16 residues. The ends were cut back, 0 bases at V and 4 bases at J, with 16 bases in the middle. Germline V gene lookup returns CDR1 SGHVS and CDR2 FNYEAQ. The CDR3 protein is CASSLARGRGGYEQYF. CDR3 nucleotides: TGTGCCAGCAGCTTAGCCCGAGGGAGAGGGGGTTACGAGCAGTACTTC. The variable domain in full, completed from reference TRBV7-6 and TRBJ2-7, reads GAGVSQSPRYKVTKRGQDVALRCDPISGHVSLYWYRQALGQGPEFLTYFNYEAQQDKSGLPNDRFSAERPEGSISTLTIQRTEQRDSAMYRCASSLARGRGGYEQYFGPGTRLTVT.

The rearrangement uses TRBV19 and TRBJ1-2; TRBD1 matches at 10 bases. The J segment lost 4 bases and the V segment lost 5 bases, leaving 10 bases of the junction unmatched. This CDR3 has 16 residues. Per the germline V gene, CDR1 is LNHDA and CDR2 is SQIVND (reference sequence). The CDR3 loop reads CASSSQDRGPGYGYTF. As DNA, the CDR3 is TGTGCCAGTAGTTCCCAAGACAGGGGGCCGGGCTATGGCTACACCTTC.

The rearrangement links TRBV18 to TRBJ2-3; TRBD2 matches 8 bases. Germline V gives CDR1 KGHSH, CDR2 LQKENI. Unmatched junction bases numbered 15, after V lost 8 bases and J lost 2 bases. This CDR3 is 17 amino acids long. Here the CDR3 reads CASTGLGTGISTDTQYF. The DNA for the CDR3 is TGTGCCAGCACGGGACTAGGGACGGGTATTTCCACAGATACGCAGTATTTT.

The chain has TRBV3-1 (or the pseudogene TRBV3-2) and TRBJ2-2; 7 bases line up with TRBD2. The CDR3 is 18 amino acids. J gave up 0 bases and V 3 bases, and 10 bases lay outside the gene matches. Germline CDR1 and CDR2: LGHDT and YNNKEL (reference sequence). DNA for the CDR3: TGTGCCAGCAGCCAGGGAGGACTAGGCGCCACGAACACCGGGGAGCTGTTTTTT. Translated: CASSQGGLGATNTGELFF.

CDR3 in DNA: TGTGCCAGCGTAGCGGGAGGGCCCTACAGCACAGATACGCAGTATTTT. Translating gives CASVAGGPYSTDTQYF. This chain joins TRBV13 and TRBJ2-3; 11 bases match TRBD2. Germline values: CDR1 PRHDT, CDR2 FYEKMQ (reference sequence). The CDR3 is 16 residues long. J gave up 0 bases and V 8 bases, and 7 bases lay outside the gene matches.

This chain joins TRBV7-2 and TRBJ2-3; D ambiguous. Trimming removed 1 base from V and 5 bases from J, with 7 bases in between. Germline CDR1 reads SGHTA; CDR2 reads FQGNSA. This CDR3 region has 13 residues. The CDR3 is CASSLDGVDTQYF. CDR3 in DNA: TGTGCCAGCAGCTTAGATGGGGTAGATACGCAGTATTTT.

The J gene is TRBJ2-3, the V gene TRBV5-4; D unresolved. This CDR3 has 14 amino acids. V was shortened by 2 bases and J by 4 bases, with 11 bases between the two germline ends. Germline V gives CDR1 SGHNT, CDR2 YYREEE (reference sequence). CDR3 DNA: TGTGCCAGCAGCTTTGTCCGTTTCCCAGATACGCAGTATTTT. It is translated as CASSFVRFPDTQYF.

The V call is TRBV7-2, the J call TRBJ2-1; no definite D call. Germline lookup yields CDR1 SGHTA and CDR2 FQGNSA. The CDR3 is 11 amino acids. V lost 1 base to trimming and J lost 8 bases, with 3 bases between them. As DNA, the CDR3 is TGTGCCAGCAGCTTAGTCTATGAGCAGTTCTTC. Translated, it gives CASSLVYEQFF.

This chain links TRBV7-9 with TRBJ2-1; D is undetermined. The CDR3 runs 15 residues. Trimming left V 4 bases short and J 4 bases short, with 14 bases between. Germline lookup yields CDR1 SEHNR and CDR2 FQNEAQ (reference sequence). CDR3 region: CASSYWADIYNEQFF. The CDR3 bases are TGTGCCAGCAGCTATTGGGCAGACATTTACAATGAGCAGTTCTTC.

This chain links TRBV30 with TRBJ2-7; TRBD1 matches at 7 bases. V gave up 0 bases and J gave up 2 bases; unmatched junction bases: 4. From germline, CDR1 is GTSNPN and CDR2 SVGIG (reference sequence). CDR3 length equals 14 residues. The CDR3 reads CAWSVIQGPYEQYF. CDR3 bases: TGTGCCTGGAGTGTTATACAGGGGCCCTACGAGCAGTACTTC.

The rearrangement uses TRBV7-9 and TRBJ2-2; 9 nucleotides line up with TRBD1. The CDR3 contains 15 residues. V gave up 3 bases and J gave up 10 bases; unmatched junction bases: 9. Germline V gene lookup returns CDR1 SEHNR and CDR2 FQNEAQ (reference sequence). CDR3 in amino acids: CASSFGTGFESELFF. The DNA of the CDR3 is TGTGCCAGCAGCTTTGGGACAGGGTTCGAGTCGGAGCTGTTTTTT.

The rearrangement uses TRBV19 and TRBJ2-3; 9 bases align to TRBD2. CDR1 is LNHDA, CDR2 SQIVND, per germline (reference sequence). Unmatched junction bases numbered 1, after V lost 2 bases and J lost 4 bases. CDR3 size: 14 residues. CDR3 DNA sequence: TGTGCCAGTAGTATACTAGCGGGATCAGATACGCAGTATTTT. Residues: CASSILAGSDTQYF.

In its sample, this clone was seen once. The chain uses TRBV21-1 and TRBJ1-5; the table calls TRBD1, which could not be checked here. TRBV21-1 is listed as a pseudogene. The CDR3 is 17 amino acids. The CDR3 DNA is TGTGCCAGCAGCAAAAGGACGGGACAGGGACCTAATCAGCCCCAGCATTTT. Protein product: CASSKRTGQGPNQPQHF.

The rearrangement uses TRBV18 and TRBJ2-1; D ambiguous. V was clipped by 5 bases and J by 7 bases, with 18 bases between them. Germline-derived CDR1 and CDR2 are KGHSH and LQKENI. The CDR3 contains 15 residues. The DNA for the CDR3 is TGTGCCAGCTCAGCTTGGGTACGTGCTGAGAATGAGCAGTTCTTC. Its protein product is CASSAWVRAENEQFF. Full variable domain (rest looked up from reference TRBV18 and TRBJ2-1): NAGVMQNPRHLVRRRGQEARLRCSPMKGHSHVYWYRQLPEEGLKFMVYLQKENIIDESGMPKERFSAEFPKEGPSILRIQQVVRGDSAAYFCASSAWVRAENEQFFGPGTRLTVL.

The J gene is TRBJ1-5, the V gene TRBV27, with D hard to call. The CDR3 extends over 13 amino acids. Trimming cost V 6 bases and J 11 bases, with 17 bases left between them. CDR1 and CDR2 from the germline V gene are MNHEY and SMNVEV (reference sequence). CDR3 region: CASSATRLGSQHF. DNA for the CDR3: TGTGCCAGCAGCGCTACCCGACTCGGGTCCCAGCATTTT.

The chain is built from TRBV5-6 and TRBJ2-7; 9 positions agree with TRBD1. V lost 0 bases, J lost 3 bases, and 7 bases stayed unmatched. Germline V lookup: CDR1 SGHDT, CDR2 YYEEEE. This CDR3 has 16 residues. The CDR3 nucleotides are TGTGCCAGCAGCTTGGGGACAGGGGTTTTTTTCTACGAGCAGTACTTC. Translated: CASSLGTGVFFYEQYF. Using reference TRBV5-6 and TRBJ2-7 for the parts outside the CDR3, the full variable domain is DAGVTQSPTHLIKTRGQQVTLRCSPKSGHDTVSWYQQALGQGPQFIFQYYEEEERQRGNFPDRFSGHQFPNYSSELNVNALLLGDSALYLCASSLGTGVFFYEQYFGPGTRLTVT.

The CDR3: CASSLTGADTEAFF. The CDR3 DNA sequence: TGTGCCAGCAGCTTAACCGGGGCAGACACTGAAGCTTTCTTT. V and J are TRBV11-2 and TRBJ1-1, with D tentatively TRBD1 (5 bases). Germline-derived CDR1 and CDR2 are SGHAT and FQNNGV. This CDR3 is 14 amino acids long. V shed 2 bases and J shed 3 bases, with 10 bases lying between them.

The V call is TRBV19, the J call TRBJ1-1, with D possibly matching TRBD1 (5 bases). Per the germline V gene, CDR1 is LNHDA and CDR2 is SQIVND (reference sequence). Trimming removed 1 base at V and 4 bases at J, with 10 bases between. The CDR3 has 14 amino acids. CDR3 bases: TGTGCCAGTAGTATAGGAGGGGCGTTCACTGAAGCTTTCTTT. Its protein product is CASSIGGAFTEAFF.

V and J are TRBV4-1 and TRBJ2-5; D is uncertain. The CDR3 loop spans 15 amino acids. The V gene's germline CDR1 is MGHRA and CDR2 YSYEKL. Trimming took off 0 bases at V and 1 base at J, with 9 bases between the two ends. CDR3 loop: CASSQDRLVQETQYF. Here the CDR3 DNA reads TGCGCCAGCAGCCAAGATCGACTCGTCCAAGAGACCCAGTACTTC.

This sequence joins TRBV21-1 and TRBJ1-2; TRBD1 is the table's D call and was not checked against the DNA. TRBV21-1 is a recognized pseudogene. The CDR3 runs to 14 residues. CDR3 sequence reads: CASSPRDRASGYTF. The CDR3 region has the DNA TGTGCCAGCAGCCCGCGGGACAGGGCTTCTGGCTACACCTTC.

This clone has only one observation. The chain is built from TRBV27 and TRBJ2-7, with D possibly being TRBD1 (6 bases). Trimming pared 6 bases from V and 3 bases from J, leaving 15 bases between. Germline CDR1 and CDR2: MNHEY and SMNVEV (reference sequence). The CDR3 spans 14 residues. CDR3 DNA sequence: TGTGCCAGCAGAGATCCGGGACACAACTACGAGCAGTACTTC. Protein sequence: CASRDPGHNYEQYF.

This chain links TRBV12-3 or TRBV12-4 with TRBJ2-1; D assignment may be TRBD1 or TRBD2 (5 bases each). V lost 1 base to trimming and J lost 14 bases, with 12 bases between them. The CDR3 runs 12 residues. CDR3 nucleotide sequence: TGTGCCAGCAGTTTAGGGGGCCCGGAGGAGTTCTTC. Translated: CASSLGGPEEFF.

This clone was seen a single time. The J gene is TRBJ2-7, the V gene TRBV5-4, with a tentative D call TRBD2 (5 bases). The CDR3 is 15 residues long. With 1 base removed from V and 3 bases from J, the gap between germline ends came to 14 bases. Per the germline V gene, CDR1 is SGHNT and CDR2 is YYREEE (reference sequence). CDR3 DNA: TGTGCCAGCAGCTTGAGGCGGGTCGGGAACTACGAGCAGTACTTC. As protein: CASSLRRVGNYEQYF.

The CDR3 DNA sequence: TGCGCCAGCAGCGTAACAGGCGAGCAGTACTTC. The encoded protein is CASSVTGEQYF. This sequence joins TRBV5-1 and TRBJ2-7; D is possibly TRBD1 (5 bases). CDR3 size: 11 residues. Germline loops: CDR1 SGHRS, CDR2 YFSETQ. V dropped 4 bases and J dropped 6 bases, with 8 bases sitting between them.

The J gene is TRBJ2-3, the V gene TRBV5-4; D call uncertain. Trimming stripped 4 bases from V and 2 bases from J, with 8 bases between. Germline CDR1 and CDR2: SGHNT and YYREEE (reference sequence). The CDR3 sequence is 13 residues long. CDR3 DNA: TGTGCCAGCAGCCTGGCGGTCACAGATACGCAGTATTTT. Amino acids: CASSLAVTDTQYF.

This clone appeared once. The V gene is TRBV15, the J gene TRBJ1-4, with 7 nucleotides matching TRBD1. The CDR3 loop spans 15 amino acids. The ends lost 8 bases at V and 4 bases at J; junction bases unmatched: 10. The germline gives CDR1 LNHNV, CDR2 YYDKDF (reference sequence). CDR3 region: CATSDWTGDNEKLFF. CDR3 in DNA: TGTGCCACCTCTGATTGGACAGGAGATAATGAAAAACTGTTTTTT.

This chain links TRBV30 with TRBJ2-1; D gene uncertain. With 2 bases removed from V and 4 bases from J, the gap between germline ends came to 12 bases. CDR3 length equals 14 residues. Per germline, CDR1 GTSNPN and CDR2 SVGIG (reference sequence). CDR3 bases: TGTGCCTGGAGTTTTACCAGAATATACAATGAGCAGTTCTTC. As protein: CAWSFTRIYNEQFF.